The present T cell receptor (beta chain) was sequenced within a study of spatial heterogeneity in lung cancer. Study-wide findings and caveats: Among blood samples, ubiquitous expanded tumor TCRs appeared more at resection than at follow-up.

TCRdb ran MiXCR on the 5' RACE reads and lists one entry per CDR3 protein. This sample has fewer than 25,000 distinct CDR3 sequences; 3% to 3.5% occur once, and the top ten carry 25% to 30%. This clonotype has a count of ten or more. Its antigen is undetermined. Time point in this sample: sample taken at primary tumor resection. Whole RNA came from tumor, nontumor lung or frozen PBMC and was sequenced without being sorted. The donors, 72 patients with untreated early-stage non-small cell lung cancer, provided the samples. The TCR sequence derives from a female donor with early-stage non-small cell lung cancer. Here the sequenced sample was PBMCs, taken at surgery.

The CDR3 spells CASSYSQERTTPEQYF. The CDR3 DNA reads TGTGCCAGCAGTTACTCGCAGGAGCGAACCACACCCGAGCAGTACTTC. The rearrangement joins TRBV6-6 to TRBJ2-7; unclear D gene. Germline CDR1 and CDR2: MNHNY and SVGAGI (reference sequence). The CDR3 length is 16 residues. The germline V and J ends were trimmed by 0 bases and 6 bases, with 18 bases remaining between them.